The 30 T cell receptor beta chains presented below share a single source sample, sequenced in a study of T cell responses to AZD1222 COVID-19 vaccine. The data were produced by immunoSEQ multiplex PCR, yet TCRdb's version contains in-frame clones alone and is incomplete. The table shows some 130,000 clones, with approximately 91% occurring only once. The specimen was peripheral blood, collected 28 days after the second AZD1222 dose. The receptor set was obtained from an adult who received the AZD1222 COVID-19 vaccine.

This rearrangement joins TRBV5-6 to TRBJ1-4; D remains unclear. Germline CDR1 reads SGHDT; CDR2 reads YYEEEE. Trimming removed 0 bases from V and 8 bases from J, with 8 bases in between. The CDR3 contains 13 residues. This chain's CDR3 is CASSLGGLEKLFF. In DNA form, the CDR3 reads TGTGCCAGCAGCTTGGGGGGTCTGGAAAAACTGTTTTTT.

V usage is TRBV9 and J usage is TRBJ1-1; D is possibly TRBD1 (6 bases). There are 13 residues in the CDR3. Trimming removed 3 bases at V and 2 bases at J, with 8 bases between. Per germline, CDR1 SGDLS and CDR2 YYNGEE. The CDR3 reads CASSEGVNTEAFF. CDR3 nucleotides: TGTGCCAGCAGCGAGGGGGTCAACACTGAAGCTTTCTTT. The whole variable domain, filled in from reference TRBV9 and TRBJ1-1, reads DSGVTQTPKHLITATGQRVTLRCSPRSGDLSVYWYQQSLDQGLQFLIQYYNGEERAKGNILERFSAQQFPDLHSELNLSSLELGDSALYFCASSEGVNTEAFFGQGTRLTVV.

The V and J genes are TRBV7-9 and TRBJ2-4; 8 bases line up with TRBD2. In germline, CDR1 is SEHNR, CDR2 FQNEAQ (reference sequence). CDR3 length: 18 residues. V lost 8 bases and J lost 0; bases outside the gene matches: 15. The CDR3 spells CASGPRPGLGVAKNIQYF. DNA of the CDR3: TGTGCCAGCGGACCCAGACCGGGACTAGGTGTAGCCAAAAACATTCAGTACTTC.

V usage is TRBV6-5 and J usage is TRBJ1-5, with no clear D. The CDR3 runs 15 residues. From germline, CDR1 is MNHEY and CDR2 SVGAGI. The ends were cut back, 6 bases at V and 4 bases at J, with 16 bases in the middle. Here the CDR3 reads CASSQLMGQNQPQHF. CDR3 in DNA: TGTGCCAGCAGCCAGCTGATGGGCCAAAATCAGCCCCAGCATTTT.

This rearrangement joins TRBV5-1 to TRBJ2-5; 8 bases agree with TRBD1. Unmatched junction bases numbered 6, after V lost 7 bases and J lost 1 base. This CDR3 has 14 amino acids. Germline CDR1 and CDR2: SGHRS and YFSETQ. CDR3: CASALQGAQETQYF. The DNA of the CDR3 is TGCGCCAGCGCACTCCAGGGGGCCCAAGAGACCCAGTACTTC.

The CDR3 DNA is TGTGCCACCAAGGGGGCCCTAGCTAACTATGGCTACACCTTC. Translated, it gives CATKGALANYGYTF. The chain uses TRBV27 and TRBJ1-2, with TRBD1 identical over 7 bases. The CDR3 runs to 14 residues. The germline V gene has CDR1 MNHEY and CDR2 SMNVEV (reference sequence). Trimming cost V 10 bases and J 0 bases; bases outside gene matches: 8.

The rearrangement links TRBV3-1 (or the pseudogene TRBV3-2) to TRBJ2-3; possibly TRBD1 or TRBD2 for D (6 bases each). Trimming took off 0 bases at V and 6 bases at J, with 13 bases between the two ends. CDR1 and CDR2 (germline): LGHDT, YNNKEL (reference sequence). The CDR3 is made up of 15 amino acids. CDR3 region: CASSQEGTSGDTQYF. The CDR3 DNA sequence: TGTGCCAGCAGCCAAGAGGGGACAAGCGGGGATACGCAGTATTTT.

The chain combines TRBV27 with TRBJ2-7; 12 nucleotides agree with TRBD2. CDR1 is MNHEY, CDR2 SMNVEV, per germline (reference sequence). The CDR3 has 16 amino acids. V shed 2 bases, J shed 5 bases, and the junction held 7 bases outside the gene matches. In nucleotides, the CDR3 is TGTGCCAGCAGTTTAATGGCTAGCGGGAGGGCCCACGAGCAGTACTTC. It codes for CASSLMASGRAHEQYF.

The chain combines TRBV9 with TRBJ2-7; no reliable D call. The germline gives CDR1 SGDLS, CDR2 YYNGEE. CDR3 length: 12 residues. Trimming shortened V by 1 base and J by 6 bases, and 8 bases separated the two germline ends. CDR3 nucleotide sequence: TGTGCCAGCAGCGTAATGAGCCTCGAGCAGTACTTC. Translating it yields CASSVMSLEQYF.

The chain uses TRBV7-6 and TRBJ1-6, with D unclear. The CDR3 totals 15 residues. The V end was cut by 5 bases, the J end by 8 bases, with 16 bases between. Germline CDR1 and CDR2: SGHVS and FNYEAQ. The CDR3 DNA reads TGTGCCAGCAGCCGTCGGACGGGAGGCGATTCACCCCTCCACTTT. This encodes CASSRRTGGDSPLHF.

The genes are TRBV30 and TRBJ2-1, with 7 bases matching TRBD2. The length of the CDR3 is 18 residues. Trimming removed 2 bases from V and 5 bases from J; junction bases left unmatched: 18. CDR1 is GTSNPN and CDR2 is SVGIG in the germline V gene (reference sequence). In DNA, the CDR3 is TGTGCCTGGAGTCTTTCGAGCGGGATACTTACGGGACACAATGAGCAGTTCTTC. Residues: CAWSLSSGILTGHNEQFF.

The chain carries TRBV5-8 and TRBJ2-7, with a tentative D call TRBD2 (6 bases). Germline loops: CDR1 SGHTS, CDR2 YDEGEE. The V end was cut by 6 bases, the J end by 3 bases, with 19 bases between. This CDR3 contains 15 residues. As DNA, the CDR3 is TGTGCCAGCACCCGCGGGGTGGGCACAAGCTACGAGCAGTACTTC. Translated, it gives CASTRGVGTSYEQYF. The full variable domain, with the rest looked up from reference TRBV5-8 and TRBJ2-7, is EAGVTQSPTHLIKTRGQQATLRCSPISGHTSVYWYQQALGLGLQFLLWYDEGEERNRGNFPPRFSGRQFPNYSSELNVNALELEDSALYLCASTRGVGTSYEQYFGPGTRLTVT.

This chain links TRBV5-8 with TRBJ2-1, with TRBD2 matching 11 bases. CDR1 is SGHTS and CDR2 is YDEGEE in the germline V gene. The CDR3 extends over 17 amino acids. The V and J ends lost 1 base and 1 base, in that order; junction bases with no gene match: 4. This CDR3 reads CASSLTSGSGSYNEQFF. The CDR3, as DNA: TGTGCCAGCAGCTTGACTAGCGGGAGCGGATCCTACAATGAGCAGTTCTTC.

V gene TRBV5-6 combines with J gene TRBJ1-2; possibly TRBD1 for D (6 bases). V was trimmed by 2 bases and J by 1 base, leaving 12 bases between them. Germline V lookup: CDR1 SGHDT, CDR2 YYEEEE. The CDR3 length is 15 residues. The DNA for the CDR3 is TGTGCCAGCAGCTTCGGCAGGGGCGGTAACTATGGCTACACCTTC. Translated, it gives CASSFGRGGNYGYTF.

This chain connects TRBV20-1 to TRBJ1-2; D gene ambiguous. Trimming cost V 3 bases and J 2 bases, with 10 bases left between them. CDR1 DFQATT and CDR2 SNEGSKA come from the germline V gene (reference sequence). CDR3 length equals 13 residues. CDR3 amino acids: CSASLKDNYGYTF. CDR3 DNA: TGCAGTGCTAGTTTAAAGGACAACTATGGCTACACCTTC.

Of note for this clone: Sequence at one end of the junction differs from germline and may be a read error. The rearrangement uses TRBV6-1 and TRBJ2-7; D is possibly TRBD1 (6 bases). The germline gives CDR1 MNHNS, CDR2 SASEGT. The CDR3 extends over 14 amino acids. CDR3 amino acids: CASSESTGSSEQYF. The CDR3 bases are TGTGCCAGCAGTGAATCTACAGGGTCCTCCGAGCAGTACTTC.

The V gene is TRBV11-2, the J gene TRBJ1-3, with D possibly being TRBD1 (6 bases). Germline values: CDR1 SGHAT, CDR2 FQNNGV. CDR3 length equals 17 residues. Trimming pared 7 bases from V and 1 base from J, leaving 20 bases between. The CDR3 nucleotides read TGTGCCAGCACCGAGGGGGGAGGCAGTTATTCTGGAAACACCATATATTTT. Translating it yields CASTEGGGSYSGNTIYF.

This chain uses TRBV24-1 with TRBJ2-6, with D perhaps matching TRBD1 (6 bases). Trimming took off 3 bases at V and 2 bases at J, with 13 bases between the two ends. The CDR3 is 17 amino acids. CDR1 is KGHDR, CDR2 SFDVKD, per germline. CDR3 region: CATSDLTGFAGANVLTF. The DNA of the CDR3 is TGTGCCACCAGTGATCTTACAGGGTTCGCTGGGGCCAACGTCCTGACTTTC.

CDR3 nucleotides: TGTGCCAGCAGCCGGGACTGGAACTATGGCTACACCTTC. It translates to CASSRDWNYGYTF. The rearrangement links TRBV6-6 to TRBJ1-2, with D perhaps matching TRBD1 (5 bases). CDR1 and CDR2 from the germline V gene are MNHNY and SVGAGI (reference sequence). V lost 6 bases, J lost 2 bases, and 10 bases lay in between. The CDR3 sequence is 13 residues long.

The chain uses TRBV7-9 and TRBJ2-3; 7 nucleotides match TRBD1. CDR3 length: 13 residues. With V trimmed by 10 bases and J by 2 bases, 6 bases remained unmatched. In germline, CDR1 is SEHNR, CDR2 FQNEAQ (reference sequence). CDR3 in DNA: TGTGCCATCACGGGACAGCTCACAGATACGCAGTATTTT. Translated: CAITGQLTDTQYF.

V gene TRBV5-4 combines with J gene TRBJ1-2; maybe TRBD1 (5 bases). The germline gives CDR1 SGHNT, CDR2 YYREEE (reference sequence). CDR3 length: 16 amino acids. The germline V and J ends were trimmed by 3 bases and 8 bases, with 23 bases remaining between them. The CDR3 protein is CASSSLREGTLYGYTF. The CDR3 nucleotides read TGTGCCAGCAGCTCGCTCCGGGAAGGGACCCTTTACGGCTACACCTTC.

The rearrangement joins TRBV2 to TRBJ1-1, with D perhaps TRBD1 (5 bases). Germline CDR1 SNHLY, CDR2 FYNNEI. The CDR3 is 13 amino acids. Between the trimmed V and J ends, which lost 8 bases and 1 base, there was a span of 11 bases. The CDR3 coding sequence is TGTGCCAGCTTACAGGATGCGAACACTGAAGCTTTCTTT. This translates into CASLQDANTEAFF.

V usage is TRBV29-1 and J usage is TRBJ2-5; no reliable D call. The CDR3 runs 9 residues. V shed 0 bases and J shed 12 bases, with 5 bases lying between them. Germline V gives CDR1 SQVTM, CDR2 ANQGSEA. In DNA, the CDR3 is TGCAGCGTTGAAGACCGGAAGTACTTC. It specifies CSVEDRKYF. Looking up the rest from reference TRBV29-1 and TRBJ2-5 gives the full variable domain: SAVISQKPSRDICQRGTSLTIQCQVDSQVTMMFWYRQQPGQSLTLIATANQGSEATYESGFVIDKFPISRPNLTFSTLTVSNMSPEDSSIYLCSVEDRKYFGPGTRLLVL.

V and J are TRBV28 and TRBJ1-2; D is undetermined. V was cut by 6 bases and J by 2 bases, with 10 bases left in between. The germline gives CDR1 MDHEN, CDR2 SYDVKM. This CDR3 has 13 amino acids. Written as DNA, the CDR3 is TGTGCCAGCAGGCCGACACTGAACTATGGCTACACCTTC. Amino acid sequence: CASRPTLNYGYTF.

This clone was observed a handful of times. V gene TRBV6-6 combines with J gene TRBJ2-1, with 11 bases that match TRBD2. The CDR3 has 17 amino acids. Germline values: CDR1 MNHNY, CDR2 SVGAGI (reference sequence). The ends lost 5 bases at V and 12 bases at J; junction bases unmatched: 18. The CDR3 region is CASSGSTSGRFRVGQFF. CDR3 sequence (DNA): TGTGCCAGCAGTGGATCTACTAGCGGGAGATTTCGAGTGGGGCAGTTCTTC.

V gene TRBV28 combines with J gene TRBJ2-6; either TRBD1 or TRBD2 may supply D (5 bases each). The germline V and J ends were trimmed by 5 bases and 0 bases, with 14 bases remaining between them. The CDR3 runs to 17 residues. In germline, CDR1 is MDHEN, CDR2 SYDVKM. CDR3 amino acids: CASSRSGSFSGANVLTF. The DNA for the CDR3 is TGTGCCAGCAGTAGGTCAGGGAGTTTCTCTGGGGCCAACGTCCTGACTTTC.

The chain is built from TRBV2 and TRBJ1-2; D perhaps matches TRBD1 (5 bases). Germline V lookup: CDR1 SNHLY, CDR2 FYNNEI. CDR3 length: 12 amino acids. Trimming took 2 bases from V and 7 from J, leaving 8 bases between them. CDR3 in DNA: TGTGCCAGCAGTGAAAGGCAGGGTGGCTACACCTTC. Its translation: CASSERQGGYTF.

The chain couples TRBV30 to TRBJ1-4; TRBD1 is a possible D gene (5 bases). Germline CDR1 and CDR2: GTSNPN and SVGIG (reference sequence). The CDR3 is 15 residues long. V lost 3 bases and J lost 0, with 11 bases in between. The DNA of the CDR3 is TGTGCCTGGAGGCAGGGACCAGCAACTAATGAAAAACTGTTTTTT. This encodes CAWRQGPATNEKLFF.

The V gene is TRBV11-3, the J gene TRBJ2-5; D ambiguous. This CDR3 comprises 15 residues. V was cut by 4 bases and J by 0 bases, with 12 bases left in between. CDR1 and CDR2 (germline): SGHNT, YENEEA. CDR3 sequence: CASSCPGQYQETQYF. As DNA, the CDR3 is TGTGCCAGCAGCTGCCCCGGCCAGTACCAAGAGACCCAGTACTTC.

The chain is built from TRBV6-5 and TRBJ1-1, with D hard to call. V gave up 2 bases and J gave up 0 bases, with 10 bases separating them. The CDR3 extends over 15 amino acids. Germline V gives CDR1 MNHEY, CDR2 SVGAGI. The CDR3 protein is CASSYKGGLNTEAFF. DNA for the CDR3: TGTGCCAGCAGTTACAAAGGAGGATTGAACACTGAAGCTTTCTTT.